This T cell receptor beta chain was captured by sequencing in a study of cytomegalovirus exposure and HLA in healthy donors. The study ran its PCR with 60 Vbeta and 13 Jbeta primers. Data came from immunoSEQ multiplex PCR; TCRdb stores just in-frame clones and leaves some out. Among about 170,000 clones listed, about four fifths were seen once. Germline V gene sequence: CDR1 MGHRA, CDR2 YSYEKL. This CDR3 region has 15 residues. Deletions cut 1 base from V and 3 bases from J, with 10 bases between. The sequencing sample was made of PBMCs. This receptor was taken from a woman aged 18-29 years in good health and CMV-seropositive. The chain recombines TRBV4-1 with TRBJ2-1, with D perhaps TRBD2 (7 bases). The CDR3 bases are TGCGCCAGCAGCCAAGTCGGGGGGCTCTACAATGAGCAGTTCTTC. Its protein is CASSQVGGLYNEQFF.